This TCR beta chain was sequenced in a study of T cells in Graves' hyperthyroidism and ophthalmopathy. Findings of the study overall: With a median lead of about six months before onset, the model predicted ophthalmopathy.

RNA transcripts yielded amplified TCR beta CDR3 regions. Carried out on the TCR CDR3, a first-round RT-PCR used the HTBI primer set. One entry per CDR3 protein results from TCRdb running MiXCR on the multiplex PCR reads. The sample includes around 210,000 distinct CDR3 sequences, about a sixth seen only once; the top ten take more than 50%. Hyperthyroidism was newly diagnosed in patients aged 18 to 65 (duration under 2 months). Used for diagnoses were clinical symptoms, serum thyroxine and TRAb, thyroid ultrasound and orbital computed tomography. Isolation of PBMCs was performed on 8 to 10 ml fresh peripheral blood. As concerns this clonotype: Its antigen is still unknown.

Germline CDR1 is SGDLS and CDR2 is YYNGEE. The CDR3 consists of 16 residues. Trimming took off 3 bases at V and 10 bases at J, with 25 bases between the two ends. This clonotype was sampled from a woman in her fifties or sixties with Graves' hyperthyroidism. V gene TRBV9 combines with J gene TRBJ1-1, with D possibly being TRBD1 (6 bases). Sequencing was done on a sample of blood. The DNA for the CDR3 is TGTGCCAGCAGCGCACAGCTACAGGGTTGGCCGTCCGGAGCTTTCTTT. Encoded protein: CASSAQLQGWPSGAFF. Looking up the rest from reference TRBV9 and TRBJ1-1 gives the full variable domain: DSGVTQTPKHLITATGQRVTLRCSPRSGDLSVYWYQQSLDQGLQFLIQYYNGEERAKGNILERFSAQQFPDLHSELNLSSLELGDSALYFCASSAQLQGWPSGAFFGQGTRLTVV.